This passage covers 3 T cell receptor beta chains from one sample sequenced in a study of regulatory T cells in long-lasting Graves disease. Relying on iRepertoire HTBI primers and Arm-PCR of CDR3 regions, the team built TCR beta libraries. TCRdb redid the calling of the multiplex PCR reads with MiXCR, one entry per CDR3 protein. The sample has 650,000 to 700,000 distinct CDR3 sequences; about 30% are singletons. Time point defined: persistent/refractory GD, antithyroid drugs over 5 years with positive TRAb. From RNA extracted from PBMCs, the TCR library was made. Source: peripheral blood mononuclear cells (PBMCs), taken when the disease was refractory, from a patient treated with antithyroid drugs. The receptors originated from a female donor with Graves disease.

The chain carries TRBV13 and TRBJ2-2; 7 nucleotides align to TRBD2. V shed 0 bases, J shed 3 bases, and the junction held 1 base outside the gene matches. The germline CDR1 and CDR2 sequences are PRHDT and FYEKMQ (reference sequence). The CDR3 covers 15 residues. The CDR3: CASSLGTSYTGELFF. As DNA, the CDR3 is TGTGCCAGCAGCTTAGGGACTAGCTACACCGGGGAGCTGTTTTTT.

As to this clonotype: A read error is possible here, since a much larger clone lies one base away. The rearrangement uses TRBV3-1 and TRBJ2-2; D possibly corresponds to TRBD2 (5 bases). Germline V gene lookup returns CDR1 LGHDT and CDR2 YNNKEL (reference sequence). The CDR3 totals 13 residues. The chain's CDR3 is CASSQDWAGEPFF. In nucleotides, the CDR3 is TGTGCCAGCAGCCAAGATTGGGCCGGGGAGCCGTTTTTT.

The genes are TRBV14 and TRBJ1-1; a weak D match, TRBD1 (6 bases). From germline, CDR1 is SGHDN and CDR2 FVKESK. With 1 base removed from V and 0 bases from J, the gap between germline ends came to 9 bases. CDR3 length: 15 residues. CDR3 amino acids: CASSQGGGVNTEAFF. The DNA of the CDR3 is TGTGCCAGCAGCCAAGGGGGGGGCGTGAACACTGAAGCTTTCTTT.